This T cell receptor beta chain was recovered during a study of metastatic and nonmetastatic thyroid tumors. Regarding the study as a whole: Across blood and tumor, TCR beta diversity in malignant thyroid tumors was reportedly significantly higher than in benign nodules.

In its sample, this clone was seen a few times. The antigen is not known. Germline loops: CDR1 GTSNPN, CDR2 SVGIG (reference sequence). There are 13 residues in the CDR3. V lost 3 bases, J lost 8 bases, and 15 bases lay in between. Thyroid surgery was preceded by no treatment in any patient. In the original analysis: Clinicopathological groups of papillary thyroid cancer showed CDR3 differences that were used to build a distant-metastasis classifier. TCRdb re-called the PCR reads via MiXCR. V and J calls and clone size were set by TCRdb, not the authors. The repertoire holds about 15,000 clones, with less than 30% as singletons.

The clonotype comes from a male donor with papillary thyroid cancer or a benign thyroid nodule (not recorded which). Some clones in this sample may be carry-over from other donors' samples. The chain recombines TRBV30 with TRBJ2-3; D might be TRBD2 (5 bases). Sequencing input: tumor tissue. The CDR3 is CAWRVTVASTQYF. CDR3 coding DNA: TGTGCCTGGAGGGTAACAGTAGCGAGTACGCAGTATTTT.